This T cell receptor (beta chain) was retrieved from a study of OX40 agonist ivuxolimab in advanced cancers. Study overall: An agonistic anti-OX40 (CD134) antibody, ivuxolimab, was used to treat the patients. At 0.01 to 10 mg/kg, ivuxolimab was administered intravenously to patients every 2 weeks. Every patient in dose escalation had hepatocellular carcinoma, melanoma, renal cell or head and neck cancer.

The CDR3 spans 15 residues. The germline V and J ends were trimmed by 6 bases and 4 bases, with 15 bases remaining between them. Germline V gene data show CDR1 as MNHEY and CDR2 as SMNVEV (reference sequence). Concerning this clone: The sample contains more than one DNA sequence encoding this CDR3.

The protocol was immunoSEQ multiplex PCR, while the TCRdb copy is restricted to in-frame clones and leaves out a portion. The sample carries tens of thousands of clones, roughly nine tenths recorded once. It was autoimmune disease history or systemic immunosuppression that excluded patients. The chain is built from TRBV27 and TRBJ1-4, with a possible D match to TRBD1 (5 bases). This TCR came from an adult with an advanced solid tumor such as melanoma, head and neck, liver or kidney cancer. Sequences were derived from CD4+ or CD8+ T cells sorted from blood, sampled in a trial of the OX40 agonist ivuxolimab. This CDR3 is CASRRPGTGNEKLFF. In nucleotides, the CDR3 is TGTGCCAGCAGGCGGCCCGGGACGGGTAATGAAAAACTGTTTTTT.